The 5 T cell receptor beta chains reported below all come from one sample, sequenced in a study of TIL therapy for anti-PD-1-resistant metastatic lung cancer. Sequencing used immunoSEQ v3. The method was immunoSEQ multiplex PCR; TCRdb's version includes in-frame clones alone and lacks a portion of them. This sample has 45,000 to 60,000 clones, with 60% to 85% found just once. The sample's time point: pre-treatment sample, taken before nivolumab and TIL therapy. Pleural nodules or supraclavicular lymph nodes made up most of the excised metastases sampled. Material: tumor tissue, obtained at baseline. These receptor sequences come from a person aged 25 to 80 with non-small cell lung cancer.

The chain uses TRBV7-8 and TRBJ2-7, with 8 bases identical to TRBD1. In germline, CDR1 is SGHVS, CDR2 FQNEAQ. V was clipped by 5 bases and J by 6 bases; unmatched bases: 9. The length of the CDR3 is 14 residues. CDR3 nucleotide sequence: TGTGCCAGCAGCGTCCCCCCCGGGACAGGCGAGCAGTACTTC. The encoded protein is CASSVPPGTGEQYF.

This sequence joins TRBV9 and TRBJ2-3; 7 nucleotides line up with TRBD2. Germline V lookup: CDR1 SGDLS, CDR2 YYNGEE. The length of the CDR3 is 16 residues. J gave up 0 bases and V 0 bases, and 4 bases lay outside the gene matches. CDR3 amino acids: CASSVVPAGSTDTQYF. CDR3 sequence (DNA): TGTGCCAGCAGCGTAGTACCAGCGGGAAGCACAGATACGCAGTATTTT.

The V and J genes are TRBV5-1 and TRBJ1-1, with no clear D. The CDR3 has 13 amino acids. V gave up 2 bases and J gave up 5 bases, with 10 bases separating them. Germline CDR1 reads SGHRS; CDR2 reads YFSETQ. CDR3 loop: CASSLSQATEAFF. The CDR3 bases are TGCGCCAGCAGCTTATCCCAGGCGACTGAAGCTTTCTTT.

The chain has TRBV19 and TRBJ1-1; D may be TRBD1 (5 bases). Germline loops: CDR1 LNHDA, CDR2 SQIVND (reference sequence). The germline V and J ends were trimmed by 5 bases and 0 bases, with 19 bases remaining between them. The CDR3 sequence is 17 residues long. This CDR3 is CASSLAGRPGLNTEAFF. The DNA for the CDR3 is TGTGCCAGTAGTCTAGCGGGCAGACCAGGGCTGAACACTGAAGCTTTCTTT.

V gene TRBV28 combines with J gene TRBJ2-2, with D hard to call. The V end was cut by 5 bases, the J end by 4 bases, with 14 bases between. This CDR3 region has 15 residues. In germline, CDR1 is MDHEN, CDR2 SYDVKM. DNA of the CDR3: TGTGCCAGCAGTACACGTGGTGGGGTCACCGGGGAGCTGTTTTTT. It translates to CASSTRGGVTGELFF.